The 13 T cell receptor beta chains below were found in one sample sequenced in a study of T-cell reconstitution after alpha-beta-depleted transplantation in children. Preparation of the TCRbeta library used unique molecular identifiers. TCRdb itself ran the PCR reads through MiXCR, one entry per CDR3 protein. This sample has some 310,000 distinct CDR3 sequences, with approximately 20% found just once. Sequenced material: PBMCs, mostly from graft donor cells, taken 180 days after TCRalphabeta/CD19-depleted stem cell transplant. The receptors stem from a male patient aged 10 to 17 who had a stem cell transplant for acute lymphoblastic leukemia, so the T cells may come from the graft donor.

The rearrangement joins TRBV12-3 or TRBV12-4 to TRBJ2-3, with 11 bases lining up with TRBD2. V gave up 5 bases and J gave up 2 bases; unmatched junction bases: 3. The CDR3 extends over 15 amino acids. CDR3 bases: TGTGCCAGCAGTCCGACTAGCGGGATCACAGATACGCAGTATTTT. Translation gives CASSPTSGITDTQYF.

The chain carries TRBV12-3 or TRBV12-4 and TRBJ1-4; D remains ambiguous. Trimming removed 3 bases from V and 7 bases from J, with 9 bases in between. The CDR3 length is 13 residues. The CDR3, as DNA: TGTGCCAGCAGTTTTAGTACGCTTGAAAAACTGTTTTTT. It yields the protein CASSFSTLEKLFF.

In this sample, this clonotype turned up a few times. V is TRBV5-1 and J is TRBJ2-4; 10 nucleotides align to TRBD1. The CDR3 consists of 15 residues. Germline assignment: CDR1 SGHRS and CDR2 YFSETQ. V gave up 3 bases and J gave up 0 bases; unmatched junction bases: 0. This CDR3 reads CASSWTGGAKNIQYF. In DNA form, the CDR3 reads TGCGCCAGCAGCTGGACAGGGGGAGCCAAAAACATTCAGTACTTC. Using reference TRBV5-1 and TRBJ2-4 for the parts outside the CDR3, the full variable domain is KAGVTQTPRYLIKTRGQQVTLSCSPISGHRSVSWYQQTPGQGLQFLFEYFSETQRNKGNFPGRFSGRQFSNSRSEMNVSTLELGDSALYLCASSWTGGAKNIQYFGAGTRLSVL.

This clonotype was counted between two and nine times. The DNA of the CDR3 is TGCGCCAGCAGCCGCGTACGGGCCCTCGGGGAGACCCAGTACTTC. Its protein is CASSRVRALGETQYF. V usage is TRBV5-1 and J usage is TRBJ2-5, with D unresolved. Germline V CDR1 and CDR2: SGHRS, YFSETQ. Trimming stripped 4 bases from V and 5 bases from J, with 18 bases between. This CDR3 contains 15 residues.

J is TRBJ2-7 and V is TRBV7-9; D is tentatively TRBD1 or TRBD2 (5 bases each). This CDR3 is 16 amino acids long. Germline V gene lookup returns CDR1 SEHNR and CDR2 FQNEAQ (reference sequence). The V end lost 2 bases, the J end lost 2 bases, and 16 bases lay between the germline ends. The CDR3 loop reads CASSLSQGMRAYEQYF. The CDR3 DNA reads as TGTGCCAGCAGCTTATCCCAGGGCATGAGGGCCTACGAGCAGTACTTC.

The chain joins TRBV7-3 to TRBJ2-1; the D is unclear. From germline, CDR1 is SGHTA and CDR2 FQGTGA. V was clipped by 2 bases and J by 4 bases, with 6 bases between them. The CDR3 length is 13 residues. The DNA of the CDR3 is TGTGCCAGCAGCTTACGGCGTTACAATGAGCAGTTCTTC. It specifies CASSLRRYNEQFF.

The chain recombines TRBV6-1 with TRBJ2-3, with D hard to call. The ends were cut back, 8 bases at V and 4 bases at J, with 22 bases in the middle. In germline, CDR1 is MNHNS, CDR2 SASEGT. This CDR3 region has 16 residues. The CDR3: CASGLVPEIHPDTQYF. The CDR3 nucleotides are TGTGCCAGCGGGCTCGTGCCAGAGATCCACCCAGATACGCAGTATTTT.

This chain connects TRBV7-9 to TRBJ1-1; D unresolved. The CDR3 is made up of 17 amino acids. V was pared by 0 bases and J by 1 base, with 15 bases between. Germline CDR1 and CDR2: SEHNR and FQNEAQ (reference sequence). The CDR3 sequence is CASSLAGSFTSNTEAFF. The CDR3 DNA reads as TGTGCCAGCAGCTTAGCGGGCAGCTTCACTTCGAACACTGAAGCTTTCTTT.

In DNA, the CDR3 is TGTGCCACCAGCAGAGATCACGGACTAGCGGGAGCTAATGAGCAGTTCTTC. This translates into CATSRDHGLAGANEQFF. The V call is TRBV15, the J call TRBJ2-1; 13 nucleotides agree with TRBD2. Germline V CDR1 and CDR2: LNHNV, YYDKDF (reference sequence). V shed 0 bases, J shed 7 bases, and the junction held 6 bases outside the gene matches. The CDR3 has 17 residues.

The chain joins TRBV4-2 to TRBJ2-7; tentative D call: TRBD1 (6 bases). The CDR3 is made up of 13 amino acids. The germline CDR1 and CDR2 sequences are LGHNA and YNFKEQ. Trimming shortened V by 4 bases and J by 3 bases, and 10 bases separated the two germline ends. CDR3 bases: TGTGCCAGCAGCCTCTACAGGGACTACGAGCAGTACTTC. This translates into CASSLYRDYEQYF.

The chain is built from TRBV12-3 or TRBV12-4 and TRBJ2-2, with TRBD1 as a possible D gene (6 bases). V lost 5 bases and J lost 2, with 21 bases in between. The length of the CDR3 is 18 residues. CDR3 sequence reads: CASSPDTGQRSNTGELFF. The CDR3 bases are TGTGCCAGCAGTCCAGACACCGGACAGAGGTCAAACACCGGGGAGCTGTTTTTT.

This clonotype turned up a few times. This chain links TRBV10-1 with TRBJ2-1, with TRBD1 matching 8 bases. The CDR3 length is 14 residues. Per germline, CDR1 WNHNN and CDR2 SYGVQD (reference sequence). V was pared by 8 bases and J by 5 bases, with 8 bases of the junction left unmatched. Written as DNA, the CDR3 is TGCGCCAGCTCTCGGGGACAGGCGAACAATGAGCAGTTCTTC. Translating gives CASSRGQANNEQFF.

The chain recombines TRBV4-2 with TRBJ2-2; unclear D gene. Looked up from germline, CDR1 is LGHNA and CDR2 is YNFKEQ. The length of the CDR3 is 17 residues. With 4 bases removed from V and 1 base from J, the gap between germline ends came to 16 bases. The CDR3 nucleotides are TGTGCCAGCAGCCCCCTGGGGATGGTCAGGAACACCGGGGAGCTGTTTTTT. The encoded protein is CASSPLGMVRNTGELFF.